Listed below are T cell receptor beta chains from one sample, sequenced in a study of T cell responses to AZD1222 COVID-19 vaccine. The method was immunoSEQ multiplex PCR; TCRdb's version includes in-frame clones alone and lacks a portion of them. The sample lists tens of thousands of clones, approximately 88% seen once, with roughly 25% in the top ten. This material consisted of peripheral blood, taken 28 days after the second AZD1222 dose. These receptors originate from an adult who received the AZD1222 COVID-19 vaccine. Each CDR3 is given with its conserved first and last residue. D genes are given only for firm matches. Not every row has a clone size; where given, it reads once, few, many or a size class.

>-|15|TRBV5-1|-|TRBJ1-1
CASSPRTAGGTEAFF
TGCGCCAGCAGCCCCCGGACAGCCGGGGGCACTGAAGCTTTCTTT
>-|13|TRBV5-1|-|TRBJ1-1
CASSLGSSGEAFF
TGCGCCAGCAGCCTAGGATCGTCGGGTGAAGCTTTCTTT
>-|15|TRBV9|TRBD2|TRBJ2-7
CASSAGEGSSYEQYF
TGTGCCAGCAGCGCCGGGGAGGGAAGCTCCTACGAGCAGTACTTC
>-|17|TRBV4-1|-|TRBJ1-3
CASSHHGQLSSGNTIYF
TGCGCCAGCAGCCATCATGGACAGTTGAGCTCTGGAAACACCATATATTTT
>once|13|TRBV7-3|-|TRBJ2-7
CASSPDGGAHTYF
TGTGCCAGCAGCCCGGATGGGGGAGCGCATACGTACTTC
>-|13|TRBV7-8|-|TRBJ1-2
CASSLDKDYGYTF
TGTGCCAGCAGCTTAGACAAGGACTATGGCTACACCTTC
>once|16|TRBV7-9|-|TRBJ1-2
CASSLGATPTNYGYTF
TGTGCCAGCAGCTTAGGAGCAACCCCGACCAACTATGGCTACACCTTC
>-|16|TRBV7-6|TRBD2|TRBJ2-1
CASSLAPPGTSYEQFF
TGTGCCAGCAGCTTAGCCCCCCCAGGGACTAGCTATGAGCAGTTCTTC
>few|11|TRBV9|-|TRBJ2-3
CASSSWDTQYF
TGTGCCAGCAGTTCTTGGGATACGCAGTATTTT
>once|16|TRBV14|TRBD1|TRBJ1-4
CASSQDDRGANEKLFF
TGTGCCAGCAGCCAAGATGACAGGGGGGCTAATGAAAAACTGTTTTTT
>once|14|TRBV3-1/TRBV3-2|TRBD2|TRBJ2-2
CASSWDYYTGELFF
TGTGCCAGCAGCTGGGACTACTACACCGGGGAGCTGTTTTTT
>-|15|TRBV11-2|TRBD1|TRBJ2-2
CASSLQGASTGELFF
TGTGCCAGCAGCTTGCAGGGGGCGAGCACCGGGGAGCTGTTTTTT
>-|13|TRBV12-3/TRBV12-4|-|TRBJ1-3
CASRATSGNTIYF
TGTGCCAGCAGAGCAACCTCTGGAAACACCATATATTTT
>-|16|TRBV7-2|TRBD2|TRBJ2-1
CASSLGLAGDVNEQFF
TGTGCCAGCAGCTTAGGGCTAGCGGGTGACGTTAATGAGCAGTTCTTC
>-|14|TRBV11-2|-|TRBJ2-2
CASSSQSNTGELFF
TGTGCCAGCAGCTCACAAAGTAACACCGGGGAGCTGTTTTTT
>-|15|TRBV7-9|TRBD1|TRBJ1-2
CASSFGQGAQYGYTF
TGTGCCAGCAGCTTCGGACAGGGGGCTCAGTATGGCTACACCTTC
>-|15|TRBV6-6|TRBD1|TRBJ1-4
CASSRPGQGYEKLFF
TGTGCCAGCAGCCGCCCGGGACAGGGTTACGAAAAACTGTTTTTT
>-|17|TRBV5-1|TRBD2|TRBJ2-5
CASSSSGRIGRGETQYF
TGCGCCAGCAGCTCCAGCGGGAGAATTGGGAGGGGAGAGACCCAGTACTTC
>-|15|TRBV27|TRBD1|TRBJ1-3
CASSPRDSSGNTIYF
TGTGCCAGCAGTCCCCGGGACAGCTCTGGAAACACCATATATTTT
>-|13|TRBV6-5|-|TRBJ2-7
CASSYGLFYEQYF
TGTGCCAGCAGTTACGGGCTCTTCTACGAGCAGTACTTC
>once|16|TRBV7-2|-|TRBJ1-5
CASSLVGGGAGQPQHF
TGTGCCAGCAGCTTAGTCGGTGGAGGGGCTGGTCAGCCCCAGCATTTT
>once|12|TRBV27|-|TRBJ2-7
CASSRLPYEQYF
TGTGCCAGCAGCCGCCTACCCTACGAGCAGTACTTC
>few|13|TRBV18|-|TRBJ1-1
CASSLRDTKEAFF
TGTGCCAGCTCTCTCCGGGACACCAAGGAAGCTTTCTTT
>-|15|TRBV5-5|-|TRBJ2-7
CASSLAATNTYEQYF
TGTGCCAGCAGCTTGGCCGCGACTAACACCTACGAGCAGTACTTC
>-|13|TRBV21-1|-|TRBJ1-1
CASSSGEHTEAFF
TGTGCCAGCAGCTCAGGGGAGCACACTGAAGCTTTCTTT
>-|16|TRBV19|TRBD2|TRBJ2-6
CASSGRDYSGANVLTF
TGTGCCAGTAGTGGCAGGGACTACTCTGGGGCCAACGTCCTGACTTTC
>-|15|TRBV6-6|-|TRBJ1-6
CASSSSSGRNSPLHF
TGTGCCAGCAGCTCTTCCTCGGGTAGGAATTCACCCCTCCACTTT
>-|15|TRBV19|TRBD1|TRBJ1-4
CASSSGQGVVEKLFF
TGTGCCAGTAGCTCCGGACAGGGGGTTGTTGAAAAACTGTTTTTT
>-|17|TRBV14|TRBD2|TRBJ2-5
CASSQSHSGSLRETQYF
TGTGCCAGCAGCCAATCCCATAGCGGGAGCCTAAGGGAGACCCAGTACTTC
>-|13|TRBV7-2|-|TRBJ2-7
CASSLAQRYEQYF
TGTGCCAGCAGCTTAGCCCAGAGATACGAGCAGTACTTC
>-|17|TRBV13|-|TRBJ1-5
CASSLSRWRADNQPQHF
TGTGCCAGCAGCTTAAGTAGGTGGAGGGCGGACAATCAGCCCCAGCATTTT
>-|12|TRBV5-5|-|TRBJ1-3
CASSLGGNTIYF
TGTGCCAGCAGCTTGGGGGGAAACACCATATATTTT
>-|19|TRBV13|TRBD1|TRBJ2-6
CASSPTGGGLHSGANVLTF
TGTGCCAGCAGCCCGACAGGGGGCGGTCTGCACTCTGGGGCCAACGTCCTGACTTTC
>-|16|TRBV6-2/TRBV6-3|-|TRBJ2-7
CASSQFPLATAYEQYF
TGTGCCAGCAGTCAATTCCCCCTAGCTACAGCCTACGAGCAGTACTTC
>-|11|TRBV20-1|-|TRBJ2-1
CSAGDFIEQFF
TGCAGTGCTGGGGACTTCATAGAGCAGTTCTTC
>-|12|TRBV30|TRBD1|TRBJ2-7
CARAGQGYEQYF
TGTGCCCGAGCGGGACAGGGGTACGAGCAGTACTTC
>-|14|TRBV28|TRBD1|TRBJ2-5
CASSPPRGWETQYF
TGTGCCAGCAGTCCCCCCAGGGGGTGGGAGACCCAGTACTTC
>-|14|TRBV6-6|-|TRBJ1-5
CASTPRRINQPQHF
TGTGCCAGCACTCCCCGACGGATCAATCAGCCCCAGCATTTT
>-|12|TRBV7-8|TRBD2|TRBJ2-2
CASWGGPGELFF
TGTGCCAGCTGGGGGGGTCCAGGGGAGCTGTTTTTT
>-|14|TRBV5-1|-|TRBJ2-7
CASSFSSETYEQYF
TGCGCCAGCAGCTTCAGTTCGGAAACCTACGAGCAGTACTTC
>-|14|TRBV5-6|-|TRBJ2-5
CASSLEGGKETQYF
TGTGCCAGCAGCTTGGAAGGGGGGAAAGAGACCCAGTACTTC
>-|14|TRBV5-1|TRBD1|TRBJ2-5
CASSFSGGRETQYF
TGCGCCAGCAGTTTCTCAGGGGGAAGGGAGACCCAGTACTTC
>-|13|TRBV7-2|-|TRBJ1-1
CASSPRRGSEAFF
TGTGCCAGCAGCCCACGAAGAGGGTCTGAAGCTTTCTTT
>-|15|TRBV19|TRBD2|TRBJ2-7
CASRRTSGGTYEQYF
TGTGCCAGTAGGAGAACTAGCGGGGGAACCTACGAGCAGTACTTC
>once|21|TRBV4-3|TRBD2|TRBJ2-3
CASSQDRLAGLAGEGTDTQYF
TGCGCCAGCAGCCAAGATCGTTTGGCAGGACTAGCGGGAGAAGGCACAGATACGCAGTATTTT
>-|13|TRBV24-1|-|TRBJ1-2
CATSDEKGYGYTF
TGTGCCACCAGTGATGAAAAAGGCTATGGCTACACCTTC
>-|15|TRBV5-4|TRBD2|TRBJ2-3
CASSPSGDRTDTQYF
TGTGCCAGCAGCCCTAGCGGGGACCGCACAGATACGCAGTATTTT
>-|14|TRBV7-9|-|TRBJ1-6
CASSPGTVNSPLHF
TGTGCCAGCAGCCCCGGGACGGTTAATTCACCCCTCCACTTT
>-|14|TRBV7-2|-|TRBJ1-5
CASSLFRGDQPQHF
TGTGCCAGCAGCTTATTCCGGGGTGATCAGCCCCAGCATTTT
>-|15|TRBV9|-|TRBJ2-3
CASSVRTGNSDTQYF
TGTGCCAGCAGCGTTCGGACGGGGAACTCAGATACGCAGTATTTT
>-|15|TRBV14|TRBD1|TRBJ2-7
CASSPNRGLVYEQYF
TGTGCCAGCAGCCCAAACAGGGGGCTGGTCTACGAGCAGTACTTC
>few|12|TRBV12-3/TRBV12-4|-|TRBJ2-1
CASSFPGNEQFF
TGTGCCAGCAGTTTCCCCGGGAATGAGCAGTTCTTC
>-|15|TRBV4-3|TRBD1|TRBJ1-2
CASSLGQASNYGYTF
TGCGCCAGCAGCCTTGGACAGGCCTCTAACTATGGCTACACCTTC